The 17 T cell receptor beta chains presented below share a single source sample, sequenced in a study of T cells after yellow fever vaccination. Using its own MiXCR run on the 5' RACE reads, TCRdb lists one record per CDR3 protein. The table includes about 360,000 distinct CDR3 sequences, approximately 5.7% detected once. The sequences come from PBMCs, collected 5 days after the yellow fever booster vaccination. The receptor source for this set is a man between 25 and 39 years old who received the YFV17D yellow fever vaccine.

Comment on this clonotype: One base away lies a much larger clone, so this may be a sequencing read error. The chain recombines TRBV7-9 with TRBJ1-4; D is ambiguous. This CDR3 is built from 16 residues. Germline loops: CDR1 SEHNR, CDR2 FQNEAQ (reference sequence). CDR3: CTSSPDRRVTNEKLFF. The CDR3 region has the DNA TGTACCAGCAGCCCCGATAGGAGGGTCACTAATGAAAAACTGTTTTTT.

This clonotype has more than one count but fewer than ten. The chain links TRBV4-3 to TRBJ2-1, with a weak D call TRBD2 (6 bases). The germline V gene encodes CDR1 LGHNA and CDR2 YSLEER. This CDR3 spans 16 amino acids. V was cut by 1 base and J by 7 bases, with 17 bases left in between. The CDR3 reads CASSQGQAGLVNEQFF. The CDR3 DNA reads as TGCGCCAGCAGCCAAGGTCAAGCGGGTCTTGTTAATGAGCAGTTCTTC.

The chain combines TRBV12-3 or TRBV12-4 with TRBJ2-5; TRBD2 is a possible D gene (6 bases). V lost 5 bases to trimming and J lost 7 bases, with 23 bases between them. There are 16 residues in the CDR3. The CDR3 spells CASSLYSGSYQGTQYF. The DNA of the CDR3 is TGTGCCAGCAGTCTATATAGCGGATCGTACCAGGGGACCCAGTACTTC.

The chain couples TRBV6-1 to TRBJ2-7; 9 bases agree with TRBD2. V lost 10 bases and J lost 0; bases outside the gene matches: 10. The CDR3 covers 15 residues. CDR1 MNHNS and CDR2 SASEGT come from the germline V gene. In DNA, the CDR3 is TGTGCCACCTCCTCCGCTAGCGGGACCTCCTACGAGCAGTACTTC. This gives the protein CATSSASGTSYEQYF.

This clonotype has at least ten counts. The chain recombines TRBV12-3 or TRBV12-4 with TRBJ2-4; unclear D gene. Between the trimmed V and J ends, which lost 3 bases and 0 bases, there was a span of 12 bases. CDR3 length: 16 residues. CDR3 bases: TGTGCCAGCAGTTTGAGTGGCCTTAAAGCCAAAAACATTCAGTACTTC. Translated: CASSLSGLKAKNIQYF.

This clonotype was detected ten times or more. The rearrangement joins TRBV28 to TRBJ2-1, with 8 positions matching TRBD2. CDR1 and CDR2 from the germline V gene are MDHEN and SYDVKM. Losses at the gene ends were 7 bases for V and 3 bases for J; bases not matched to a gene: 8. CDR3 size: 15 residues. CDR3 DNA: TGTGCCAGCACCCCGGGAGGGGTCAACTACAATGAGCAGTTCTTC. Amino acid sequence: CASTPGGVNYNEQFF.

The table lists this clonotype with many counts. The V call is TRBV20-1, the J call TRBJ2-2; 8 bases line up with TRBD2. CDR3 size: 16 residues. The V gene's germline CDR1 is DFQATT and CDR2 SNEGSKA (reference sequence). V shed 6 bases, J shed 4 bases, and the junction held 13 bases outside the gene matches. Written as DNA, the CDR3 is TGCAGTGCCTTCCGTTCGCCAGCGGGAGCCACCGGGGAGCTGTTTTTT. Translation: CSAFRSPAGATGELFF.

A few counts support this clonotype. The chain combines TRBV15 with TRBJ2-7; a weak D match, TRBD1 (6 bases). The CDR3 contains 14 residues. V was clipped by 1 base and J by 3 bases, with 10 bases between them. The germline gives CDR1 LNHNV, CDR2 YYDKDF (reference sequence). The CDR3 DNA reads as TGTGCCACCAGCAGAGCTTCAGGGGTCTACGAGCAGTACTTC. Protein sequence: CATSRASGVYEQYF.

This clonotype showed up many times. In DNA, the CDR3 is TGTGCCACCAGTGAGGGACAAAATTACAATGAGCAGTTCTTC. Protein product: CATSEGQNYNEQFF. V is TRBV24-1 and J is TRBJ2-1; a possible D gene is TRBD1 (6 bases). V shed 4 bases and J shed 4 bases, with 10 bases lying between them. The germline CDR1 and CDR2 sequences are KGHDR and SFDVKD. This CDR3 comprises 14 residues.

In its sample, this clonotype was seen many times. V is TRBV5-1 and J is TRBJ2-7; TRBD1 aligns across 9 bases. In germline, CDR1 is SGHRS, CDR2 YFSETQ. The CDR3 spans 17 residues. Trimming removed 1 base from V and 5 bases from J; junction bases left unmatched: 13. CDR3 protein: CASSLRLIPGQGHEQYF. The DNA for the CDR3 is TGCGCCAGCAGCTTGCGGTTAATCCCGGGACAGGGCCACGAGCAGTACTTC.

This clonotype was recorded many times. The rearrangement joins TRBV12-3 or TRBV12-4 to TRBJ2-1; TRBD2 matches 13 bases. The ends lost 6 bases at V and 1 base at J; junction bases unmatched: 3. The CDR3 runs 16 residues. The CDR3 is CASSRTSGGSYNEQFF. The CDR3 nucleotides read TGTGCCAGCAGCCGGACTAGCGGGGGATCCTACAATGAGCAGTTCTTC.

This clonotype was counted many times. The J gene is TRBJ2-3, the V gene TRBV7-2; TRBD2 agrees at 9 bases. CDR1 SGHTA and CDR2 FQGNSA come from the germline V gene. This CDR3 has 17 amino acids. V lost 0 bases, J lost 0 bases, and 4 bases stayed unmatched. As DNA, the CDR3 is TGTGCCAGCAGCTTAGCGGCGGGAGGGCCTAGCACAGATACGCAGTATTTT. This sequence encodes CASSLAAGGPSTDTQYF.

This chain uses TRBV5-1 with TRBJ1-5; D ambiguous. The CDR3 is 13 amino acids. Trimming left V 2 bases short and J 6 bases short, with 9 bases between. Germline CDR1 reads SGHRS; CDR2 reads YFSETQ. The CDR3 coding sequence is TGCGCCAGCAGCTTTACGGAGGGTCAGCCCCAGCATTTT. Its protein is CASSFTEGQPQHF. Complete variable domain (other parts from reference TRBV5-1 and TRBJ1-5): KAGVTQTPRYLIKTRGQQVTLSCSPISGHRSVSWYQQTPGQGLQFLFEYFSETQRNKGNFPGRFSGRQFSNSRSEMNVSTLELGDSALYLCASSFTEGQPQHFGDGTRLSIL.

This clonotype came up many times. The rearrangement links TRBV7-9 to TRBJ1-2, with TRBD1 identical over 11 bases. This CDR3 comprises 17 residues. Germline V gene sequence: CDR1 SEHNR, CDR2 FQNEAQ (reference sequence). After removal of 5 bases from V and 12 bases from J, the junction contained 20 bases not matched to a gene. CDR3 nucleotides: TGTGCCAGCAGCCAACCCCGGACAGGGGGCGCGATGGTTGGAGACACCTTC. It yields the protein CASSQPRTGGAMVGDTF.

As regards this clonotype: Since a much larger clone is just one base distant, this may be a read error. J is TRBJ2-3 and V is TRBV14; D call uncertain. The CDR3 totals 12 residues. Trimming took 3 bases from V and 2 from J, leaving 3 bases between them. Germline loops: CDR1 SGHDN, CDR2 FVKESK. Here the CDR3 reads CASSHITDTQYF. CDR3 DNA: TGTGCCAGCAGCCACATCACAGATACGCAGTATTTT. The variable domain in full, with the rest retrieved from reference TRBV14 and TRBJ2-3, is EAGVTQFPSHSVIEKGQTVTLRCDPISGHDNLYWYRRVMGKEIKFLLHFVKESKQDESGMPNNRFLAERTGGTYSTLKVQPAELEDSGVYFCASSHITDTQYFGPGTRLTVL.

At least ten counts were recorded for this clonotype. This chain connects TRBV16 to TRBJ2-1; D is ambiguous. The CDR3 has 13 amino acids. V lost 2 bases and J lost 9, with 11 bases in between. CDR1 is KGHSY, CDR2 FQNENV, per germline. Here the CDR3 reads CASSQLGQAEQFF. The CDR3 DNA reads TGTGCCAGCAGCCAACTAGGGCAGGCTGAGCAGTTCTTC.

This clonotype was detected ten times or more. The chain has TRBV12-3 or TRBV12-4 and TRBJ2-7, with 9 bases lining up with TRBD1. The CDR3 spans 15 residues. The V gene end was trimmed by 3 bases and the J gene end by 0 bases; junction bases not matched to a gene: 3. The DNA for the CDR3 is TGTGCCAGCAGTTTTCCGGGACAGGGCTCCTACGAGCAGTACTTC. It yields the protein CASSFPGQGSYEQYF.